These 2 T cell receptor beta chains were all obtained from the same sample, sequenced in a study of response to subunit inactivated influenza vaccine. One entry per CDR3 protein, called by TCRdb with MiXCR from the RT-PCR reads. This sample has 710,000 or so distinct CDR3 sequences, with approximately 14% found just once. The sequences come from PBMCs from blood, collected roughly 13 days after vaccination. The source of these receptors is a man aged 45 to 65 who received an inactivated influenza vaccine.

This clonotype was observed a handful of times. This chain connects TRBV6-2 or TRBV6-3 to TRBJ1-4; 9 nucleotides line up with TRBD1. This CDR3 region has 16 residues. Germline V gene sequence: CDR1 MNHEY, CDR2 SVGEGT. V shed 5 bases and J 7 bases; nucleotides not matched to a gene: 11. CDR3 sequence: CASSGTGQGVREKLFF. The CDR3 bases are TGTGCCAGCAGTGGAACGGGACAGGGAGTCCGTGAAAAACTGTTTTTT.

The chain carries TRBV5-1 and TRBJ1-4, with D unresolved. The CDR3 has 16 residues. CDR1 and CDR2 from the germline V gene are SGHRS and YFSETQ. Trimming cost V 2 bases and J 0 bases, with 11 bases left between them. The chain's CDR3 is CASSFAASTTNEKLFF. The CDR3, as DNA: TGCGCCAGCAGCTTCGCGGCTAGTACAACTAATGAAAAACTGTTTTTT.